One and the same sample provided the 4 T cell receptor beta chains below, sequenced in a study of control samples from healthy donors and cancer patients. Method: immunoSEQ multiplex PCR; TCRdb's copy keeps in-frame clones and lacks some. The data hold more than 100,000 clones, with 91% observed a single time. The sample comprised blood. These TCRs come from a woman aged 18-29 years in good health.

This chain links TRBV12-5 with TRBJ1-1; D call uncertain. The CDR3 extends over 14 amino acids. Germline CDR1 is LGHNT and CDR2 is FRNRAP. V lost 1 base and J lost 11, with 17 bases in between. The CDR3 spells CASGLGGAGSKAFF. In DNA form, the CDR3 reads TGTGCTAGTGGTTTGGGGGGAGCAGGAAGCAAGGCTTTCTTT. Full variable domain (outside the CDR3, taken from reference TRBV12-5 and TRBJ1-1): DARVTQTPRHKVTEMGQEVTMRCQPILGHNTVFWYRQTMMQGLELLAYFRNRAPLDDSGMPKDRFSAEMPDATLATLKIQPSEPRDSAVYFCASGLGGAGSKAFFGQGTRLTVV.

The V and J genes are TRBV27 and TRBJ1-2; TRBD1 matches at 7 bases. This CDR3 comprises 17 residues. V lost 4 bases to trimming and J lost 5 bases; unmatched junction nucleotides: 16. Germline V gene sequence: CDR1 MNHEY, CDR2 SMNVEV (reference sequence). The CDR3 loop reads CASSSSQGRIGSYGYTF. DNA for the CDR3: TGTGCCAGCAGTTCCTCACAGGGGCGAATAGGATCTTATGGCTACACCTTC.

V and J are TRBV5-1 and TRBJ2-5; TRBD1 matches at 7 bases. The germline gives CDR1 SGHRS, CDR2 YFSETQ. The CDR3 sequence is 15 residues long. With V trimmed by 4 bases and J by 1 base, 7 bases remained unmatched. The CDR3 here is CASSPGGGLQETQYF. CDR3 in DNA: TGCGCCAGCAGCCCAGGGGGTGGGCTCCAAGAGACCCAGTACTTC.

This chain connects TRBV29-1 to TRBJ1-1; a possible D gene is TRBD1 (5 bases). From germline, CDR1 is SQVTM and CDR2 ANQGSEA. The CDR3 covers 11 residues. The V end was cut by 7 bases, the J end by 6 bases, with 12 bases between. CDR3: CSARGLSEAFF. The CDR3 DNA is TGCAGCGCAAGGGGACTTTCTGAAGCTTTCTTT.